This T cell receptor (beta chain) was recovered during a study of CD8 T cells in acute hepatitis C reinfection. The sample's time point: naive CD8 control sorted from an acute-time-point sample. Cells were stained for CD3, CD8 and CD45RO, excluding dead cells. General observations from the study: Bulk TCRbeta-only sequencing left public clonotype pairing undetermined. All groups preferentially used TRBV04 and TRBV06, which was not due to overrepresentation in the naive pool.

TCRdb's copy holds only in-frame clones and misses some; the assay was immunoSEQ multiplex PCR. The sample contains over 35,000 clones, 87% of which appear only once. The CDR3 is made up of 12 amino acids. V gave up 1 base and J gave up 5 bases, with 5 bases separating them. Per the germline V gene, CDR1 is SGHDN and CDR2 is FVKESK. To note about this clone: What it recognizes is unknown.

Sequenced material: naive CD8+ T cells from PBMCs. The sequence was collected from a man aged 30 to 45 with chronic hepatitis C. V gene TRBV14 combines with J gene TRBJ2-5; D call uncertain. In DNA form, the CDR3 reads TGTGCCAGCAGCCAAGCCGGCGAGACCCAGTACTTC. Its protein is CASSQAGETQYF.